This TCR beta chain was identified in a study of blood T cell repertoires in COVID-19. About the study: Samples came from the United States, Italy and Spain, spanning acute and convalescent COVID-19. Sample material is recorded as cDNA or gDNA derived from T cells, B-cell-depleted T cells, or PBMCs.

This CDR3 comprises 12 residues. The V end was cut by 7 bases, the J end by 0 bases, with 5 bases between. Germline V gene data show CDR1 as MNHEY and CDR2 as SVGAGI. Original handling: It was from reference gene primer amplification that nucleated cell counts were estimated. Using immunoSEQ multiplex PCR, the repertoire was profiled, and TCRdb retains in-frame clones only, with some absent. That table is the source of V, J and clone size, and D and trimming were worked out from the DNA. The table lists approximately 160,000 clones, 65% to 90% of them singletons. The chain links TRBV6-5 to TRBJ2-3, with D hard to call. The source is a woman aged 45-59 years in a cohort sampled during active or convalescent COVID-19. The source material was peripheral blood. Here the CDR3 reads CASKSSTDTQYF. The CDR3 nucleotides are TGTGCCAGCAAATCTAGCACAGATACGCAGTATTTT.